Following are 7 T cell receptor beta chains from one sample sequenced in a study of T cells expressing NK-cell markers (dated by TCRdb to 2018 to 2020). Receptor libraries were prepared by 5' RACE. The data were produced on an Illumina HiSeq 2000. After the reads were reprocessed by TCRdb, one entry was made per CDR3 protein sequence, with no DNA. The sample table gives about 160,000 distinct CDR3 sequences. About a fifth of the sample is held by the ten biggest clonotypes. Sequences were obtained from blood T cells: a sorted CD56 or NKG2C T cell subset, CD4+ or CD8+ T cells, or bulk PBMC T cells (not recorded which). These receptor sequences come from a woman between 18 and 70 years old in good health.

The chain joins TRBV29-1 to TRBJ1-1; checking the TCRdb D call of TRBD1 is not possible without DNA. Germline V gene sequence: CDR1 SQVTM, CDR2 ANQGSEA. CDR3 length: 14 amino acids. The chain's CDR3 is CSAAQTSTNTEAFF.

The gene calls are TRBV7-2 and TRBJ2-5; TCRdb designates TRBD1, a call that cannot be tested without DNA. There are 17 residues in the CDR3. The germline V gene encodes CDR1 SGHTA and CDR2 FQGNSA. The CDR3 loop is CASSLWSGQGVQETQYF.

The chain is built from TRBV20-1 and TRBJ2-5; the TRBD2 assignment by TCRdb is unverifiable without DNA. Germline CDR1 is DFQATT and CDR2 is SNEGSKA (reference sequence). The CDR3 consists of 13 residues. CDR3 amino acids: CSARAGLPGTQYF.

The rearrangement joins TRBV4-1 to TRBJ2-1; the TCRdb call, TRBD2, lacks DNA for checking. The germline gives CDR1 MGHRA, CDR2 YSYEKL. The CDR3 has 13 residues. The CDR3 sequence: CASSHTRNNEQFF.

V usage is TRBV29-1 and J usage is TRBJ2-2; absent DNA, TCRdb's TRBD2 call cannot be checked. This CDR3 comprises 14 residues. CDR1 SQVTM and CDR2 ANQGSEA come from the germline V gene. The CDR3 reads CSVASGENTGELFF.

The rearrangement links TRBV7-6 to TRBJ2-5; TCRdb selects TRBD1, and the lack of DNA leaves this call unchecked. From germline, CDR1 is SGHVS and CDR2 FNYEAQ. This CDR3 is built from 16 residues. The CDR3 loop reads CASSKPGQGLGETQYF.

This chain joins TRBV6-5 and TRBJ1-1. CDR3 length equals 15 residues. Looked up from germline, CDR1 is MNHEY and CDR2 is SVGAGI. The chain's CDR3 is CASSYSRVGNTEAFF.